This entry describes one TCR beta chain. This CDR3 contains 15 residues. V shed 4 bases and J shed 2 bases, with 14 bases lying between them. Germline-derived CDR1 and CDR2 are SGHRS and YFSETQ. Here immunoSEQ multiplex PCR was the method, and the copy in TCRdb shows in-frame clones only, minus some. In the table there are some 270,000 clones, about 80% of which are singletons. The sample comes from a study of blood T cell repertoires in COVID-19. Recruits, aged about 18 to 95 years, lived in 24 US areas. Which cohort a participant joined came from the clinical history participants gave. This sequence joins TRBV5-1 and TRBJ2-3, with D possibly TRBD1 on 6 matching bases. The sample consisted of PBMCs or T cells enriched from blood (not recorded which). This clonotype was sampled from a man aged 50 to 59 who had recovered from COVID-19. CDR3 loop: CASSTRGQTTDTQYF. CDR3 nucleotides: TGCGCCAGCAGCACCAGGGGACAAACCACAGATACGCAGTATTTT. The variable domain in full, completed from reference TRBV5-1 and TRBJ2-3, reads KAGVTQTPRYLIKTRGQQVTLSCSPISGHRSVSWYQQTPGQGLQFLFEYFSETQRNKGNFPGRFSGRQFSNSRSEMNVSTLELGDSALYLCASSTRGQTTDTQYFGPGTRLTVL.